This T cell receptor (beta chain) was found in a study of control samples from healthy donors and cancer patients. Assay: immunoSEQ multiplex PCR; the TCRdb copy retains only in-frame clones and omits some. The data show 150,000 to 200,000 clones, around 90% seen once. CDR3 length: 15 amino acids. The germline gives CDR1 SGDLS, CDR2 YYNGEE. Trimming pared 3 bases from V and 0 bases from J, leaving 12 bases between. Sequencing input: blood. This sequence was found in a middle-aged woman in good health. The V and J genes are TRBV9 and TRBJ1-1, with D possibly TRBD1 on 6 matching bases. DNA for the CDR3: TGTGCCAGCAGCGCCTTCGGACAGATGAACACTGAAGCTTTCTTT. Translated, it gives CASSAFGQMNTEAFF.